A selection of T cell receptor beta chains follows, all from one sample in a study of blood T cell repertoires in COVID-19. Libraries were prepared by immunoSEQ multiplex PCR; TCRdb keeps only in-frame clonotypes and omits some of them. The repertoire holds fewer than 300,000 clones, with 70% to 90% as singletons. Sequenced sample: peripheral blood. The receptor set was obtained from a woman in her sixties or seventies with active or convalescent COVID-19. CDR3s leave out the opening cysteine and the closing phenylalanine or tryptophan. Fields, in order: V gene, CDR3 protein.

V: TRBV5-4
CDR3: ASSTPSTGGTEAF

V: TRBV11-2
CDR3: ASSPWASYNEQF

V: TRBV2
CDR3: ASKLAGGVETQY

V: TRBV3-1/TRBV3-2
CDR3: ASSRPRTTYNEQF

V: TRBV20-1
CDR3: SAGAVEQY

V: TRBV9
CDR3: ASSVSGAGETDTQY

V: TRBV4-3
CDR3: ASSQVGGDGYT

V: TRBV4-1
CDR3: ASRSGLAGSNEQF

V: TRBV7-9
CDR3: ASKPGVAGELF

V: TRBV12-5
CDR3: ASGGGLKETQY

V: TRBV15
CDR3: ATSTGSKNIQY

V: TRBV2
CDR3: ASRALASGYNEQF

V: TRBV2
CDR3: ASRGQQNTGELF

V: TRBV6-2/TRBV6-3
CDR3: ASSWDSSYEQY

V: TRBV4-1
CDR3: ASSRRAGINEQF

V: TRBV5-1
CDR3: ASSLPIQGMGNQPQH

V: TRBV10-3
CDR3: AIRGSDYGYT

V: TRBV30
CDR3: AWSVGRGEEQF

V: TRBV19
CDR3: ASSITGNQPQH

V: TRBV5-1
CDR3: ASRESLAGGTQY

V: TRBV30
CDR3: AWSALYNYGYT

V: TRBV2
CDR3: ASRDRTGHSEAF

V: TRBV7-9
CDR3: ASSLVTGDTEAF

V: TRBV29-1
CDR3: SVEDLQVAYYGYT

V: TRBV24-1
CDR3: ATSEAGSVEQY

V: TRBV23-1
CDR3: ASSPDVRQDSNQPQH

V: TRBV3-1/TRBV3-2
CDR3: ASSQDREETQY

V: TRBV6-5
CDR3: ASNNPRTGRWEQY

V: TRBV28
CDR3: ASSLPGHGNTEAF

V: TRBV5-1
CDR3: ASSLPSFEQY

V: TRBV5-1
CDR3: ASSLSPAGGQETQY

V: TRBV7-8
CDR3: ASSFQGGIGANEKLF

V: TRBV19
CDR3: ASSVDRGMNTEAF

V: TRBV12-3/TRBV12-4
CDR3: ASFWGAGELF

V: TRBV30
CDR3: AWSDWVAGGQF

V: TRBV19
CDR3: ASRIADYGYT

V: TRBV7-2
CDR3: ASSFRAQGVQPQH

V: TRBV30
CDR3: ALNRGVHEKLF

V: TRBV15
CDR3: ATSREGGAGGSYEQY

V: TRBV21-1
CDR3: ASSKEANGSPFLRGNTIY

V: TRBV24-1
CDR3: ATSGGRGQPQH

V: TRBV3-1/TRBV3-2
CDR3: ASSLGEEQF

V: TRBV5-1
CDR3: ASSSGTSATFYNEQF

V: TRBV2
CDR3: ASSERQDTQY

V: TRBV28
CDR3: ASSRTGTAYNQPQH

V: TRBV15
CDR3: ATSRDNANTGELF

V: TRBV28
CDR3: ASSSGQDKGEKLF

V: TRBV5-1
CDR3: ASSLPQMNTEAF

V: TRBV5-4
CDR3: ASSSSGSSYEQY

V: TRBV5-1
CDR3: ASSRLEENTGELF

V: TRBV28
CDR3: ASSTGTGPALYNSPLH

V: TRBV6-1
CDR3: ASSATTFFNRRNTGELF

V: TRBV19
CDR3: ASRLTGKEQY